This record concerns one TCR beta chain sequence. Antigen unknown. These data are taken from a study of T cell responses to AZD1222 COVID-19 vaccine. General study points: Vaccination with two AZD1222 doses was followed by a rise in Spike-specific TCR breadth and depth. Repertoires in all cases were sampled only once the peak T cell response had passed. There were vaccine-associated CD4 TCRs across spike, dominant at 160-218 and 743-854.

The method was immunoSEQ multiplex PCR; TCRdb's version includes in-frame clones alone and lacks a portion of them. Seen here are roughly 92,000 clones, roughly nine tenths observed once, and the top ten hold about 5%. Deletions cut 2 bases from V and 11 bases from J, with 9 bases between. The germline V gene encodes CDR1 MNHEY and CDR2 SVGAGI. The CDR3 sequence is 11 residues long. The sequencing used peripheral blood, collected 28 days after the second AZD1222 dose. This TCR derives from an adult who received the AZD1222 COVID-19 vaccine. V gene TRBV6-5 combines with J gene TRBJ1-1, with a tentative D call TRBD1 (6 bases). The CDR3 sequence is CASSYQGKAFF. CDR3 DNA sequence: TGTGCCAGCAGTTACCAGGGGAAGGCTTTCTTT.